This entry lists 31 T cell receptor beta chains sequenced from one sample in a study of breast tumors, draining lymph nodes, adjacent tissues. TCRdb re-called the multiplex PCR reads with MiXCR, one entry per CDR3 protein. The table includes about 20,000 distinct CDR3 sequences, about half detected once. The sequencing input was breast tumor tissue. These receptors were taken from a female donor with breast cancer. Some clones in this sample may be carry-over from other donors' samples.

As concerns this clonotype: This sequence may be a read error, since a much larger clone differs from it by one base. V gene TRBV29-1 combines with J gene TRBJ1-2, with D perhaps TRBD1 (5 bases). CDR3 length equals 13 residues. CDR1 and CDR2 from the germline V gene are SQVTM and ANQGSEA. CDR3 loop: CSVASGGDYDYTF. The CDR3 DNA sequence: TGCAGCGTGGCGAGTGGAGGGGACTATGACTACACCTTC.

Ten or more counts support this clonotype. This chain uses TRBV9 with TRBJ1-2, with D maybe TRBD1 (6 bases). Germline V gene lookup returns CDR1 SGDLS and CDR2 YYNGEE. V lost 4 bases to trimming and J lost 8 bases, with 15 bases between them. The CDR3 runs 13 residues. CDR3 DNA: TGTGCCAGCAGCCTAGGGGGATCTAGGGGCTACACCTTC. Encoded protein: CASSLGGSRGYTF.

This clonotype ranks as medium-sized. The rearrangement links TRBV24-1 to TRBJ1-2; D gene uncertain. Germline V gives CDR1 KGHDR, CDR2 SFDVKD. V was clipped by 2 bases and J by 4 bases, with 19 bases between them. CDR3 length: 17 amino acids. As DNA, the CDR3 is TGTGCCACCAGTGATTCACGAGCCGGTTTAGGGAGCTATGGCTACACCTTC. Translating gives CATSDSRAGLGSYGYTF.

This clonotype was detected ten times or more. Given a much more abundant clone one base away, this may be a read error. This rearrangement joins TRBV18 to TRBJ1-5; TRBD1 might be the D (6 bases). The germline V gene encodes CDR1 KGHSH and CDR2 LQKENI. There are 14 residues in the CDR3. V was shortened by 5 bases and J by 5 bases, with 13 bases between the two germline ends. In DNA form, the CDR3 reads TGTGCCAGCTCATGGGGGGGCCGGGATCAGCCCCAGCATTTT. As protein: CASSWGGRDQPQHF.

This clonotype was observed at least ten times. The chain is built from TRBV5-5 and TRBJ1-2; 9 bases are a match to TRBD1. Germline trimming cut 4 bases from V and 6 bases from J; bases unmatched to any gene: 10. The germline CDR1 and CDR2 sequences are SGHKS and YYEKEE (reference sequence). This CDR3 is 15 amino acids long. The CDR3 protein is CASSPQQGAWDGYTF. As DNA, the CDR3 is TGTGCCAGCAGCCCACAACAGGGGGCGTGGGATGGCTACACCTTC. The full variable domain, in which reference TRBV5-5 and TRBJ1-2 provide the parts outside the CDR3, is DAGVTQSPTHLIKTRGQQVTLRCSPISGHKSVSWYQQVLGQGPQFIFQYYEKEERGRGNFPDRFSARQFPNYSSELNVNALLLGDSALYLCASSPQQGAWDGYTFGSGTRLTVV.

The chain carries TRBV28 and TRBJ1-4; no firm D call. The germline CDR1 and CDR2 sequences are MDHEN and SYDVKM. V was shortened by 6 bases and J by 3 bases, with 14 bases between the two germline ends. The CDR3 has 15 amino acids. DNA of the CDR3: TGTGCCAGCAGGGAAACGGATCAGGCTAATGAAAAACTGTTTTTT. Encoded protein: CASRETDQANEKLFF.

This clonotype has a count of ten or more. Being one base from a much bigger clone, this may be a read error. The chain uses TRBV6-5 and TRBJ2-2; D gene unclear. The CDR3 contains 15 residues. CDR1 and CDR2 from the germline V gene are MNHEY and SVGAGI. Deletions cut 5 bases from V and 4 bases from J, with 14 bases between. The CDR3 DNA sequence: TGTGCCAGCAGTCGGGCTTTGGGCAGCACCGGGGAGCTGTTTTTT. Amino acid sequence: CASSRALGSTGELFF.

The CDR3 nucleotides are TGTGCCAGTAGTCCCCATGGATCACCCCTCCACTTT. Translation: CASSPHGSPLHF. J is TRBJ1-6 and V is TRBV19; D remains unclear. Looked up from germline, CDR1 is LNHDA and CDR2 is SQIVND (reference sequence). The CDR3 length is 12 residues. Trimming removed 5 bases at V and 10 bases at J, with 9 bases between.

By share, this clonotype counts as medium-sized. The chain uses TRBV24-1 and TRBJ1-2; 7 bases line up with TRBD1. V lost 4 bases to trimming and J lost 4 bases; unmatched junction nucleotides: 11. Germline loops: CDR1 KGHDR, CDR2 SFDVKD. The CDR3 runs to 16 residues. Here the CDR3 DNA reads TGTGCCACCAGTGACACCTTCAGGGGGATTGGCTATGGCTACACCTTC. As protein: CATSDTFRGIGYGYTF.

Many counts were recorded for this clonotype. This rearrangement joins TRBV24-1 to TRBJ2-1; weak D call: TRBD2 (6 bases). The V end lost 4 bases, the J end lost 4 bases, and 16 bases lay between the germline ends. The CDR3 sequence is 16 residues long. Germline values: CDR1 KGHDR, CDR2 SFDVKD. The CDR3 loop reads CATSDRVLGGYNEQFF. The CDR3 nucleotides are TGTGCCACCAGTGACAGAGTTCTGGGAGGATACAATGAGCAGTTCTTC.

Ten or more counts support this clonotype. V usage is TRBV12-3 or TRBV12-4 and J usage is TRBJ2-7; TRBD1 matches at 7 bases. Unmatched junction bases numbered 6, after V lost 5 bases and J lost 2 bases. The CDR3 covers 14 residues. The CDR3 spells CASSTRQGPYEQYF. CDR3 nucleotides: TGTGCCAGCAGTACCCGACAGGGACCCTACGAGCAGTACTTC.

This clonotype was seen more than once but under ten times. The CDR3 DNA reads TGTGCCAGCAGTCCCCTCCCGGGGGGGAACACTGAAGCTTTCTTT. As protein: CASSPLPGGNTEAFF. The rearrangement joins TRBV6-5 to TRBJ1-1; perhaps TRBD1 as D (5 bases). Germline V lookup: CDR1 MNHEY, CDR2 SVGAGI. The CDR3 extends over 15 amino acids. V was shortened by 5 bases and J by 1 base, with 14 bases between the two germline ends.

A single count supports this clonotype. This CDR3 fails to terminate in the conserved phenylalanine or tryptophan, so it likely reflects a read error. The chain uses TRBV28 and TRBJ2-2; D is perhaps TRBD1 (6 bases). V gave up 0 bases and J gave up 6 bases, with 14 bases separating them. The CDR3 sequence is 16 residues long. CDR1 and CDR2 (germline): MDHEN, SYDVKM. The CDR3 coding sequence is TGTGCCAGCAGTTTATGGACCGGGACATCCTCCGGGGAGCTGTTTTCT. Protein product: CASSLWTGTSSGELFS.

This clonotype was observed many times. V gene TRBV11-2 combines with J gene TRBJ2-2, with D possibly matching TRBD2 (5 bases). The germline V and J ends were trimmed by 3 bases and 1 base, with 15 bases remaining between them. The CDR3 is 17 amino acids. Germline V gives CDR1 SGHAT, CDR2 FQNNGV. As DNA, the CDR3 is TGTGCCAGCAGCTTGACCGGAGGCGGGCTGAACACCGGGGAGCTGTTTTTT. Amino acid sequence: CASSLTGGGLNTGELFF.

This clonotype was counted many times. The CDR3 sequence: CASSPPSHNEQFF. CDR3 DNA sequence: TGTGCCAGCAGCCCCCCGTCCCACAATGAGCAGTTCTTC. The genes are TRBV7-9 and TRBJ2-1; no definite D call. The CDR3 length is 13 residues. Germline CDR1 reads SEHNR; CDR2 reads FQNEAQ (reference sequence). Trimming pared 5 bases from V and 5 bases from J, leaving 10 bases between.

This clonotype is categorized as medium-sized. CDR3 protein: CASSRKGASYEQYF. The CDR3 nucleotides are TGTGCCAGCAGCCGTAAGGGGGCATCCTACGAGCAGTACTTC. The V and J genes are TRBV9 and TRBJ2-7; 7 bases map to TRBD1. Germline lookup yields CDR1 SGDLS and CDR2 YYNGEE. The V and J ends lost 4 bases and 1 base, in that order; junction bases with no gene match: 5. The CDR3 is made up of 14 amino acids.

V gene TRBV7-2 combines with J gene TRBJ2-6, with D perhaps TRBD2 (7 bases). CDR1 is SGHTA and CDR2 is FQGNSA in the germline V gene. The CDR3 extends over 19 amino acids. V gave up 5 bases and J gave up 4 bases, with 24 bases separating them. Here the CDR3 reads CASSQILGGAQGGANVLTF. CDR3 bases: TGTGCCAGCAGCCAAATACTAGGGGGGGCCCAAGGAGGGGCCAACGTCCTGACTTTC. The complete variable domain, with remaining parts taken from reference TRBV7-2 and TRBJ2-6, reads GAGVSQSPSNKVTEKGKDVELRCDPISGHTALYWYRQSLGQGLEFLIYFQGNSAPDKSGLPSDRFSAERTGGSVSTLTIQRTQQEDSAVYLCASSQILGGAQGGANVLTFGAGSRLTVL.

Many counts were recorded for this clonotype. The rearrangement joins TRBV18 to TRBJ2-1; 10 bases are shared with TRBD2. V lost 1 base and J lost 3; bases outside the gene matches: 6. The CDR3 length is 17 residues. CDR1 is KGHSH and CDR2 is LQKENI in the germline V gene. The CDR3 is CASSPRLAGGDYNEQFF. The DNA for the CDR3 is TGTGCCAGCTCACCACGTTTAGCGGGAGGAGACTACAATGAGCAGTTCTTC. Full variable domain (outside the CDR3, taken from reference TRBV18 and TRBJ2-1): NAGVMQNPRHLVRRRGQEARLRCSPMKGHSHVYWYRQLPEEGLKFMVYLQKENIIDESGMPKERFSAEFPKEGPSILRIQQVVRGDSAAYFCASSPRLAGGDYNEQFFGPGTRLTVL.

Note on this clonotype: No conserved phenylalanine or tryptophan ends this CDR3, so it is likely a read error. The chain recombines TRBV9 with TRBJ2-5; 8 bases agree with TRBD1. V lost 5 bases and J lost 3; bases outside the gene matches: 3. The CDR3 runs 13 residues. Germline CDR1 SGDLS, CDR2 YYNGEE. The CDR3 here is CASRDRVEETQYS. The CDR3 coding sequence is TGTGCCAGCAGGGACAGGGTCGAAGAGACCCAGTACTCC.

This clonotype was counted ten times or more. This chain uses TRBV5-1 with TRBJ2-5; 9 bases agree with TRBD2. This CDR3 has 15 amino acids. V lost 4 bases, J lost 6 bases, and 10 bases stayed unmatched. The V gene's germline CDR1 is SGHRS and CDR2 YFSETQ. The DNA of the CDR3 is TGCGCCAGCAGCCCCGATAGCGGGAGAGGAAAGACCCAGTACTTC. The encoded protein is CASSPDSGRGKTQYF. Looking up the rest from reference TRBV5-1 and TRBJ2-5 gives the full variable domain: KAGVTQTPRYLIKTRGQQVTLSCSPISGHRSVSWYQQTPGQGLQFLFEYFSETQRNKGNFPGRFSGRQFSNSRSEMNVSTLELGDSALYLCASSPDSGRGKTQYFGPGTRLLVL.

This clonotype has more than one count but fewer than ten. A much larger clone is a single base away; this may be a read error. CDR3 protein: CASSQTGQGVNQPQHF. For the CDR3, the DNA is TGTGCCAGCAGTCAAACGGGACAGGGTGTAAATCAGCCCCAGCATTTT. The chain couples TRBV6-1 to TRBJ1-5; TRBD1 matches 9 bases. V lost 5 bases to trimming and J lost 4 bases; unmatched junction nucleotides: 9. Per germline, CDR1 MNHNS and CDR2 SASEGT. CDR3 length: 16 residues.

The J gene is TRBJ2-1, the V gene TRBV10-1; 14 nucleotides agree with TRBD2. The trim removed 4 bases at V and 0 bases at J, leaving 2 bases unmatched. Germline assignment: CDR1 WNHNN and CDR2 SYGVQD (reference sequence). This CDR3 has 17 amino acids. The CDR3 region is CASSGTSGRSSYNEQFF. DNA of the CDR3: TGCGCCAGCAGTGGGACTAGCGGGAGGAGCTCCTACAATGAGCAGTTCTTC.

V usage is TRBV15 and J usage is TRBJ2-7; 15 bases agree with TRBD2. Trimming at V came to 1 base and at J to 0 bases, leaving 7 bases not matched to a gene. This CDR3 comprises 19 residues. The germline CDR1 and CDR2 sequences are LNHNV and YYDKDF (reference sequence). Here the CDR3 DNA reads TGTGCCACCAGCAGAGCCTTTGGACTAGCGGGAGGGCCCTCCTACGAGCAGTACTTC. It yields the protein CATSRAFGLAGGPSYEQYF.

This clonotype was picked up many times. The chain combines TRBV4-2 with TRBJ2-1, with TRBD2 identical over 8 bases. The CDR3 contains 16 residues. J was trimmed by 6 bases and V by 2 bases; bases with no gene match: 9. Per the germline V gene, CDR1 is LGHNA and CDR2 is YNFKEQ. The CDR3 DNA is TGTGCCAGCAGCCAACCGGGACTAGGAGACGTCAATGAGCAGTTCTTC. It yields the protein CASSQPGLGDVNEQFF.

This clonotype was seen a single time. Its ends do not fully match the called genes, so a read error is possible. V usage is TRBV19 and J usage is TRBJ1-6; D not certain. The CDR3 is made up of 12 amino acids. Germline CDR1 reads LNHDA; CDR2 reads SQIVND (reference sequence). CDR3 DNA sequence: TGTGCCAGTAGCTCCCATGGTCCACCCCCCCACTTT. This codes for CASSSHGPPPHF.

The chain recombines TRBV9 with TRBJ2-7; D may be TRBD2 (6 bases). The CDR3 is made up of 14 amino acids. The ends were cut back, 4 bases at V and 0 bases at J, with 11 bases in the middle. Germline CDR1 and CDR2: SGDLS and YYNGEE. The CDR3 reads CASSPDYSSYEQYF. CDR3 coding DNA: TGTGCCAGCAGCCCGGACTACAGCTCCTACGAGCAGTACTTC.

The chain employs TRBV6-6 and TRBJ2-7, with 9 bases fitting TRBD2. CDR3 length: 15 residues. Germline V gene data show CDR1 as MNHNY and CDR2 as SVGAGI (reference sequence). The trim removed 11 bases at V and 4 bases at J, leaving 15 bases unmatched. This CDR3 reads CASGVYSGSRYEQYF. The CDR3 DNA reads TGTGCCTCGGGGGTCTATAGCGGGAGCAGGTACGAGCAGTACTTC.

The table lists this clonotype with many counts. The chain uses TRBV5-8 and TRBJ2-3; D not resolved. Germline V lookup: CDR1 SGHTS, CDR2 YDEGEE. The CDR3 is 13 amino acids. Trimming removed 0 bases at V and 0 bases at J, with 2 bases between. The CDR3 region is CASSLDSTDTQYF. CDR3 sequence (DNA): TGTGCCAGCAGCTTGGATAGCACAGATACGCAGTATTTT.

The chain recombines TRBV6-2 or TRBV6-3 with TRBJ1-5; D possibly corresponds to TRBD1 (5 bases). Germline values: CDR1 MNHEY, CDR2 SVGEGT. The CDR3 runs 14 residues. V shed 7 bases and J shed 0 bases, with 10 bases lying between them. CDR3 region: CASKVDNSNQPQHF. The CDR3, as DNA: TGTGCCAGCAAGGTGGACAATAGCAATCAGCCCCAGCATTTT.

The V gene is TRBV7-2, the J gene TRBJ1-5; tentative D call: TRBD1 (6 bases). Trimming pared 3 bases from V and 7 bases from J, leaving 13 bases between. CDR3 length equals 14 residues. Germline CDR1 and CDR2: SGHTA and FQGNSA. The CDR3 region is CASSLGHRGQPQHF. The CDR3 nucleotides are TGTGCCAGCAGCTTGGGACATCGGGGACAGCCCCAGCATTTT.

This clonotype was seen ten or more times. J is TRBJ2-1 and V is TRBV7-2, with 8 bases that match TRBD1. The CDR3 extends over 16 amino acids. The germline V gene encodes CDR1 SGHTA and CDR2 FQGNSA. V dropped 1 base and J dropped 7; count of bases not matched to a gene: 9. The CDR3 DNA sequence: TGTGCCAGCAGCTTAGGTCAGGGGGCAGGGTTGAATGAGCAGTTCTTC. It codes for CASSLGQGAGLNEQFF. The full variable domain, in which reference TRBV7-2 and TRBJ2-1 provide the parts outside the CDR3, is GAGVSQSPSNKVTEKGKDVELRCDPISGHTALYWYRQSLGQGLEFLIYFQGNSAPDKSGLPSDRFSAERTGGSVSTLTIQRTQQEDSAVYLCASSLGQGAGLNEQFFGPGTRLTVL.